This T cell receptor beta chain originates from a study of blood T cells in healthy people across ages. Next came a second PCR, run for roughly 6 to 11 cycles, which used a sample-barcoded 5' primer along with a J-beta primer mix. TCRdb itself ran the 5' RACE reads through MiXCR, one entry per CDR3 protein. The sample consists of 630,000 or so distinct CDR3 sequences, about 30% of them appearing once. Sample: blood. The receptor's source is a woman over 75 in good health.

CDR3 sequence: CASMGPGTEAFF. For the CDR3, the DNA is TGTGCCAGCATGGGGCCGGGCACTGAAGCTTTCTTT. The chain joins TRBV6-5 to TRBJ1-1; perhaps TRBD1 as D (5 bases). The V end was cut by 7 bases, the J end by 4 bases, with 10 bases between. Germline V lookup: CDR1 MNHEY, CDR2 SVGAGI. The CDR3 runs to 12 residues.